The sequence of this T cell receptor beta chain was determined in a study of breast tumors, draining lymph nodes, adjacent tissues. One entry per CDR3 protein results from TCRdb running MiXCR on the multiplex PCR reads. This table has around 170,000 distinct CDR3 sequences, roughly 30% appearing once. This CDR3 region has 14 residues. Trimming left V 5 bases short and J 0 bases short, with 7 bases between. The lymph nodes were axillary draining lymph nodes from breast cancer patients. Points from the study as a whole: Most tumor T cells seemingly derive from lymph node, then expand in tumor. Compared with lymph nodes, tumors were less diverse; compared with nontumor tissue, more. Tumor T cell lymph node origin was a supported hypothesis, not proven.

This clonotype was counted many times. Its antigen remains unidentified. The V and J genes are TRBV12-3 or TRBV12-4 and TRBJ2-2; D is perhaps TRBD2 (6 bases). Sequenced: axillary lymph node tissue. The receptor's source is a female donor with breast cancer. Some clones in this sample may be carry-over from other donors' samples. In DNA form, the CDR3 reads TGTGCCAGCAGTCGGGACTCGAACACCGGGGAGCTGTTTTTT. As protein: CASSRDSNTGELFF.